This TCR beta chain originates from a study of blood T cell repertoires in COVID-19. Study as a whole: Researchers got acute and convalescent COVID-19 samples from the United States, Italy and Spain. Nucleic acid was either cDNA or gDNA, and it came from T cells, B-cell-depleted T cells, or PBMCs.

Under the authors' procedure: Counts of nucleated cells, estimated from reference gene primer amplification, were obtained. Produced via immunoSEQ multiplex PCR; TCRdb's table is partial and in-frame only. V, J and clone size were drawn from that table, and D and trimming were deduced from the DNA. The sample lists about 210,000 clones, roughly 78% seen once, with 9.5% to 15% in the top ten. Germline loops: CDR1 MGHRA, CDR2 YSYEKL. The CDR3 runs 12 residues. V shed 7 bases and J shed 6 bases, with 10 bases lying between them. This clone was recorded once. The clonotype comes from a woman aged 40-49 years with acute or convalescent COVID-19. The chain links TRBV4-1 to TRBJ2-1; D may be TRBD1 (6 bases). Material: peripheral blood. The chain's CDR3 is CASKAGANEQFF. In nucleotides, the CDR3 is TGCGCCAGCAAGGCAGGGGCCAATGAGCAGTTCTTC.